This T cell receptor (beta chain) was captured in a study of OX40 agonist ivuxolimab in advanced cancers. Study overall: Patients assigned to dose escalation were diagnosed with hepatocellular carcinoma, melanoma, renal cell or head and neck cancer. Males comprised 70% to 85% of the group, whose mean age was approximately 60 years (range roughly 20 to 85). Partial responses, seen in three patients, involved one hepatocellular carcinoma and two cutaneous melanomas.

Sequencing was performed with immunoSEQ multiplex PCR; in TCRdb, only in-frame clones are kept and a portion is missing. The sample includes around 68,000 clones, approximately 90% of them seen just once. Per germline, CDR1 SGHNT and CDR2 YENEEA. Trimming removed 1 base from V and 7 bases from J, with 28 bases in between. The CDR3 has 19 residues. The sequencing used CD4+ or CD8+ T cells sorted from blood, collected in a trial of the OX40 agonist ivuxolimab. This sequence originates from an adult with an advanced solid tumor such as melanoma, head and neck, liver or kidney cancer. The gene calls are TRBV11-3 and TRBJ1-2; D remains unclear. The CDR3 is CASSLVETRTAWVEFGYTF. The CDR3, as DNA: TGTGCCAGCAGCTTAGTTGAGACCCGGACCGCCTGGGTGGAGTTTGGCTACACCTTC.